Shown below are 32 T cell receptor beta chains from a single sample sequenced in a study of T-cell reconstitution after alpha-beta-depleted transplantation in children. The library targeted TCRbeta and was prepared with unique molecular identifiers. A single record per CDR3 protein comes from TCRdb applying MiXCR to the PCR reads. The table has 500,000 or so distinct CDR3 sequences, approximately 30% seen once. This material consisted of PBMCs from the stem cell graft donor, taken from the stem cell graft. These receptors came from a human donor who donated a stem cell graft to a child with aplastic anemia.

This clonotype has a handful of counts. The rearrangement uses TRBV6-2 or TRBV6-3 and TRBJ1-2; D gene uncertain. V lost 3 bases and J 6 bases, leaving 11 bases between the germline ends. Germline CDR1 and CDR2: MNHEY and SVGEGT. The CDR3 is made up of 13 amino acids. The CDR3 loop reads CASSYGFEDGYTF. The CDR3 nucleotides read TGTGCCAGCAGTTATGGGTTTGAGGATGGCTACACCTTC.

This chain uses TRBV28 with TRBJ2-7; D is possibly TRBD1 (5 bases). Trimming left V 4 bases short and J 2 bases short, with 9 bases between. This CDR3 comprises 13 residues. Per the germline V gene, CDR1 is MDHEN and CDR2 is SYDVKM. CDR3 sequence (DNA): TGTGCCAGCAGTTCGGGCAGGGCCTACGAGCAGTACGTC. Translation: CASSSGRAYEQYV.

There are a few counts of this clonotype. The chain has TRBV20-1 and TRBJ2-6; weak D call: TRBD1 (6 bases). The CDR3 has 16 amino acids. Germline values: CDR1 DFQATT, CDR2 SNEGSKA (reference sequence). Trimming removed 4 bases at V and 2 bases at J, with 15 bases between. The CDR3 bases are TGCAGTGCTACAGGGGAAGGGGGTCCTGGGGCCAACGTCCTGACTTTC. Protein sequence: CSATGEGGPGANVLTF.

This clonotype was detected only a few times. This chain connects TRBV29-1 to TRBJ2-2; no clear D. V lost 7 bases and J lost 7, with 13 bases in between. The V gene's germline CDR1 is SQVTM and CDR2 ANQGSEA. The CDR3 loop spans 12 amino acids. CDR3 DNA sequence: TGCAGCGCCTCGTGGACGGGCGGGGAGCTGTTTTTT. As protein: CSASWTGGELFF.

The rearrangement uses TRBV7-2 and TRBJ2-3, with TRBD1 identical over 11 bases. The CDR3 is made up of 14 amino acids. V was pared by 5 bases and J by 6 bases, with 4 bases of the junction left unmatched. Germline CDR1 is SGHTA and CDR2 is FQGNSA. CDR3 DNA: TGTGCCAGCAGCCAGGACAGGGGGCGGGATACGCAGTATTTT. This gives the protein CASSQDRGRDTQYF.

This clonotype occurred once. V usage is TRBV2 and J usage is TRBJ1-1; D is possibly TRBD1 (6 bases). CDR1 is SNHLY and CDR2 is FYNNEI in the germline V gene. The CDR3 has 14 residues. The V and J ends lost 6 bases and 1 base respectively, with 12 bases between them. This CDR3 reads CASRRDTSNTEAFF. The DNA for the CDR3 is TGTGCCAGCAGGCGGGACACTTCGAACACTGAAGCTTTCTTT.

This clonotype was detected a few times. The gene calls are TRBV10-2 and TRBJ1-1; TRBD1 matches at 7 bases. The CDR3 consists of 14 residues. Germline CDR1 reads WSHSY; CDR2 reads SAAADI. The junction had 6 bases not matched to a gene; V was cut back by 6 bases and J by 2 bases. CDR3 bases: TGCGCCAGCAGACCGGGACAGACAAACACTGAAGCTTTCTTT. It is translated as CASRPGQTNTEAFF.

This clonotype was detected only a few times. The J gene is TRBJ2-2, the V gene TRBV29-1; either TRBD1 or TRBD2 may supply D (5 bases each). The CDR3 has 14 amino acids. The germline V gene encodes CDR1 SQVTM and CDR2 ANQGSEA. Trimming took 5 bases from V and 9 from J, leaving 19 bases between them. The CDR3 DNA sequence: TGCAGCGTTCGGGACCGGGTGTGGGTCCGGGAGCTGTTTTTT. Protein sequence: CSVRDRVWVRELFF.

The chain uses TRBV5-6 and TRBJ2-2, with D tentatively TRBD1 (6 bases). Germline V CDR1 and CDR2: SGHDT, YYEEEE. The CDR3 contains 15 residues. Trimming stripped 7 bases from V and 0 bases from J, with 13 bases between. CDR3 nucleotide sequence: TGTGCCAGCGGGACCGACAGGACGAACACCGGGGAGCTGTTTTTT. Translation gives CASGTDRTNTGELFF.

In nucleotides, the CDR3 is TGTGCCAGCAGTTTGGAGGGGGGGACACTAGCGGAGCCATACAATGAGCAGTTCTTC. It yields the protein CASSLEGGTLAEPYNEQFF. The chain links TRBV12-3 or TRBV12-4 to TRBJ2-1; 8 positions match TRBD2. The CDR3 runs to 19 residues. With V trimmed by 3 bases and J by 4 bases, 17 bases remained unmatched.

This clonotype showed up just a few times. The V and J genes are TRBV6-2 or TRBV6-3 and TRBJ2-7, with no clear D. Trimming took off 0 bases at V and 0 bases at J, with 12 bases between the two ends. The CDR3 runs to 16 residues. Germline values: CDR1 MNHEY, CDR2 SVGEGT. The CDR3 reads CASSYSKSLGSYEQYF. The CDR3 bases are TGTGCCAGCAGTTACTCGAAATCCCTAGGCTCCTACGAGCAGTACTTC.

This clonotype was observed once. The genes are TRBV19 and TRBJ1-1; D perhaps matches TRBD1 (6 bases). V was pared by 1 base and J by 3 bases, with 12 bases between. The CDR3 totals 15 residues. Germline values: CDR1 LNHDA, CDR2 SQIVND (reference sequence). In nucleotides, the CDR3 is TGTGCCAGTAGTATAGCCACAGGGTGGGACACTGAAGCTTTCTTT. It encodes CASSIATGWDTEAFF.

The rearrangement uses TRBV7-8 and TRBJ2-1; 11 bases agree with TRBD1. With V trimmed by 4 bases and J by 8 bases, 10 bases remained unmatched. This CDR3 has 16 amino acids. Germline lookup yields CDR1 SGHVS and CDR2 FQNEAQ. CDR3 coding DNA: TGTGCCAGCAGCTGGCGAGGACAGGGGGCGATCCATGAGCAGTTCTTC. Translation: CASSWRGQGAIHEQFF.

This chain joins TRBV6-1 and TRBJ1-2; weak D call: TRBD1 (5 bases). Germline assignment: CDR1 MNHNS and CDR2 SASEGT. This CDR3 has 15 residues. Trimming took off 6 bases at V and 8 bases at J, with 22 bases between the two ends. The CDR3 region is CASRKITGRPGGYTF. The CDR3 DNA follows: TGTGCCAGCAGGAAGATAACAGGAAGGCCTGGGGGCTACACCTTC.

This clonotype was counted only a few times. V gene TRBV11-2 combines with J gene TRBJ2-2; 13 bases map to TRBD2. Germline V lookup: CDR1 SGHAT, CDR2 FQNNGV. The CDR3 has 17 residues. Germline trimming cut 3 bases from V and 5 bases from J; bases unmatched to any gene: 6. The CDR3 bases are TGTGCCAGCAGCTTCCGGACTAGCGGGAGTAGGACCGGGGAGCTGTTTTTT. It yields the protein CASSFRTSGSRTGELFF.

The chain links TRBV6-2 or TRBV6-3 to TRBJ1-5; D is perhaps TRBD1 (5 bases). CDR1 is MNHEY and CDR2 is SVGEGT in the germline V gene. The ends were cut back, 5 bases at V and 6 bases at J, with 14 bases in the middle. CDR3 length equals 14 residues. CDR3: CASSPTGAGQPQHF. The DNA for the CDR3 is TGTGCCAGCAGTCCCACAGGAGCGGGTCAGCCCCAGCATTTT.

This chain uses TRBV28 with TRBJ2-1; 10 bases align to TRBD2. Germline CDR1 MDHEN, CDR2 SYDVKM. The CDR3 spans 18 residues. The V gene end was trimmed by 1 base and the J gene end by 7 bases; junction bases not matched to a gene: 13. CDR3: CASSLSLLTSGKRNEQFF. The DNA of the CDR3 is TGTGCCAGCAGTTTATCCCTCCTCACTAGCGGGAAAAGGAATGAGCAGTTCTTC.

In this sample, this clonotype turned up a few times. CDR3 nucleotide sequence: TGCAGCGTAGTGGGGGGGCCGGGGCTCCAAGAGACCCAGTACTTC. This translates into CSVVGGPGLQETQYF. V and J are TRBV29-1 and TRBJ2-5, with D possibly matching TRBD2 (7 bases). CDR3 length: 15 residues. CDR1 is SQVTM, CDR2 ANQGSEA, per germline. V was shortened by 6 bases and J by 1 base, with 18 bases between the two germline ends. Full variable domain (missing parts from reference TRBV29-1 and TRBJ2-5): SAVISQKPSRDICQRGTSLTIQCQVDSQVTMMFWYRQQPGQSLTLIATANQGSEATYESGFVIDKFPISRPNLTFSTLTVSNMSPEDSSIYLCSVVGGPGLQETQYFGPGTRLLVL.

V gene TRBV12-3 or TRBV12-4 combines with J gene TRBJ1-5; 10 positions agree with TRBD1. This CDR3 contains 16 residues. V lost 7 bases, J lost 0 bases, and 6 bases stayed unmatched. The CDR3 protein is CASTEGQGISNQPQHF. As DNA, the CDR3 is TGTGCCAGCACCGAGGGACAGGGGATTAGCAATCAGCCCCAGCATTTT.

This clonotype has more than one count but fewer than ten. The chain links TRBV11-3 to TRBJ2-1, with 7 bases identical to TRBD2. This CDR3 region has 15 residues. Germline lookup yields CDR1 SGHNT and CDR2 YENEEA. Losses at the gene ends were 1 base for V and 5 bases for J; bases not matched to a gene: 5. CDR3 residues: CASSLARGSNNEQFF. In DNA, the CDR3 is TGTGCCAGCAGCTTAGCCCGCGGGAGTAACAATGAGCAGTTCTTC. The variable domain in full, completed from reference TRBV11-3 and TRBJ2-1, reads EAGVVQSPRYKIIEKKQPVAFWCNPISGHNTLYWYLQNLGQGPELLIRYENEEAVDDSQLPKDRFSAERLKGVDSTLKIQPAELGDSAVYLCASSLARGSNNEQFFGPGTRLTVL.

J is TRBJ2-1 and V is TRBV20-1; D is unresolved. Trimming removed 6 bases at V and 4 bases at J, with 4 bases between. The V gene's germline CDR1 is DFQATT and CDR2 SNEGSKA (reference sequence). There are 10 residues in the CDR3. The CDR3 reads CSATYNEQFF. CDR3 bases: TGCAGTGCCACTTACAATGAGCAGTTCTTC.

This clonotype has just a few counts. The rearrangement uses TRBV12-3 or TRBV12-4 and TRBJ2-4, with D hard to call. The length of the CDR3 is 14 residues. V was clipped by 1 base and J by 0 bases, with 4 bases between them. The chain's CDR3 is CASSLVLAKNIQYF. CDR3 nucleotide sequence: TGTGCCAGCAGTTTAGTGCTAGCCAAAAACATTCAGTACTTC.

The chain uses TRBV6-5 and TRBJ2-5; 7 bases agree with TRBD1. Looked up from germline, CDR1 is MNHEY and CDR2 is SVGAGI. CDR3 length: 13 amino acids. Unmatched junction bases numbered 8, after V lost 4 bases and J lost 9 bases. The CDR3 DNA reads as TGTGCCAGCAGTTCGACAGGGTCCACCGCCCAGTACTTC. It specifies CASSSTGSTAQYF.

The genes are TRBV9 and TRBJ2-1; D remains unclear. The CDR3 extends over 14 amino acids. V was cut by 0 bases and J by 9 bases, with 13 bases left in between. CDR1 is SGDLS and CDR2 is YYNGEE in the germline V gene. Written as DNA, the CDR3 is TGTGCCAGCAGCGTAGCTTCGTCTAGTCTTGAGCAGTTCTTC. Protein: CASSVASSSLEQFF.

The rearrangement uses TRBV5-6 and TRBJ2-7; D not resolved. V was shortened by 2 bases and J by 7 bases, with 10 bases between the two germline ends. The CDR3 sequence is 12 residues long. Germline V CDR1 and CDR2: SGHDT, YYEEEE. CDR3 coding DNA: TGTGCCAGCAGCTTTTCTAGTTCGGAGCAGTACGTC. Its protein is CASSFSSSEQYV.

This clonotype has only a few counts. The chain recombines TRBV7-6 with TRBJ2-1; 7 nucleotides match TRBD1. The CDR3 is 16 residues long. Trimming at V came to 2 bases and at J to 3 bases, leaving 7 bases not matched to a gene. CDR1 SGHVS and CDR2 FNYEAQ come from the germline V gene. CDR3 nucleotides: TGTGCCAGCAGCTTATCCCCCCAGGGGGTCTACAATGAGCAGTTCTTC. It encodes CASSLSPQGVYNEQFF.

This chain joins TRBV6-2 or TRBV6-3 and TRBJ1-2; D remains ambiguous. CDR3 length equals 13 residues. Between the trimmed V and J ends, which lost 3 bases and 6 bases, there was a span of 11 bases. Germline-derived CDR1 and CDR2 are MNHEY and SVGEGT. The CDR3, as DNA: TGTGCCAGCAGTTATCCCGGGAGGAATGGCTACACCTTC. Its protein is CASSYPGRNGYTF.

A single count supports this clonotype. CDR3 bases: TGTGCCAGCAGCCTGACGACCGGACAGGGGGGCACTGAAGCTTTCTTT. Its translation: CASSLTTGQGGTEAFF. This rearrangement joins TRBV5-5 to TRBJ1-1; 10 bases agree with TRBD1. Germline CDR1 is SGHKS and CDR2 is YYEKEE (reference sequence). The CDR3 runs 16 residues. Losses at the gene ends were 4 bases for V and 4 bases for J; bases not matched to a gene: 10.

The chain joins TRBV18 to TRBJ2-7; 10 positions agree with TRBD1. This CDR3 has 14 residues. V shed 4 bases and J 6 bases; nucleotides not matched to a gene: 6. Germline V CDR1 and CDR2: KGHSH, LQKENI. The DNA for the CDR3 is TGTGCCAGCTCACAATCGGGACAGGGGCGCGAGCAGTACTTC. It is translated as CASSQSGQGREQYF. Combining the CDR3 with reference TRBV18 and TRBJ2-7 gives the whole variable domain NAGVMQNPRHLVRRRGQEARLRCSPMKGHSHVYWYRQLPEEGLKFMVYLQKENIIDESGMPKERFSAEFPKEGPSILRIQQVVRGDSAAYFCASSQSGQGREQYFGPGTRLTVT.

The rearrangement joins TRBV12-3 or TRBV12-4 to TRBJ1-3, with 7 bases identical to TRBD1. CDR3 size: 15 residues. With 6 bases clipped from V and 0 bases from J, the junction kept 5 bases outside the gene matches. The CDR3 sequence: CASRQQGISGNTIYF. CDR3 nucleotide sequence: TGTGCCAGCAGGCAACAGGGGATCTCTGGAAACACCATATATTTT.

This chain connects TRBV5-1 to TRBJ2-1, with D tentatively TRBD2 (6 bases). V lost 3 bases and J lost 8, with 18 bases in between. From germline, CDR1 is SGHRS and CDR2 YFSETQ. The CDR3 sequence is 15 residues long. The CDR3 sequence: CASSYRDFSLHEQFF. CDR3 DNA: TGCGCCAGCAGCTACCGGGACTTCTCTCTACATGAGCAGTTCTTC.

The sample holds a few counts of this clonotype. This CDR3 reads CASSVRVSYNEQFF. The CDR3 DNA is TGTGCCAGCAGCGTCCGCGTCTCCTACAATGAGCAGTTCTTC. V is TRBV27 and J is TRBJ2-1, with D unresolved. In germline, CDR1 is MNHEY, CDR2 SMNVEV (reference sequence). The CDR3 runs 14 residues. The V gene lost 6 bases and the J gene lost 0 bases, with 9 bases spanning the gap.